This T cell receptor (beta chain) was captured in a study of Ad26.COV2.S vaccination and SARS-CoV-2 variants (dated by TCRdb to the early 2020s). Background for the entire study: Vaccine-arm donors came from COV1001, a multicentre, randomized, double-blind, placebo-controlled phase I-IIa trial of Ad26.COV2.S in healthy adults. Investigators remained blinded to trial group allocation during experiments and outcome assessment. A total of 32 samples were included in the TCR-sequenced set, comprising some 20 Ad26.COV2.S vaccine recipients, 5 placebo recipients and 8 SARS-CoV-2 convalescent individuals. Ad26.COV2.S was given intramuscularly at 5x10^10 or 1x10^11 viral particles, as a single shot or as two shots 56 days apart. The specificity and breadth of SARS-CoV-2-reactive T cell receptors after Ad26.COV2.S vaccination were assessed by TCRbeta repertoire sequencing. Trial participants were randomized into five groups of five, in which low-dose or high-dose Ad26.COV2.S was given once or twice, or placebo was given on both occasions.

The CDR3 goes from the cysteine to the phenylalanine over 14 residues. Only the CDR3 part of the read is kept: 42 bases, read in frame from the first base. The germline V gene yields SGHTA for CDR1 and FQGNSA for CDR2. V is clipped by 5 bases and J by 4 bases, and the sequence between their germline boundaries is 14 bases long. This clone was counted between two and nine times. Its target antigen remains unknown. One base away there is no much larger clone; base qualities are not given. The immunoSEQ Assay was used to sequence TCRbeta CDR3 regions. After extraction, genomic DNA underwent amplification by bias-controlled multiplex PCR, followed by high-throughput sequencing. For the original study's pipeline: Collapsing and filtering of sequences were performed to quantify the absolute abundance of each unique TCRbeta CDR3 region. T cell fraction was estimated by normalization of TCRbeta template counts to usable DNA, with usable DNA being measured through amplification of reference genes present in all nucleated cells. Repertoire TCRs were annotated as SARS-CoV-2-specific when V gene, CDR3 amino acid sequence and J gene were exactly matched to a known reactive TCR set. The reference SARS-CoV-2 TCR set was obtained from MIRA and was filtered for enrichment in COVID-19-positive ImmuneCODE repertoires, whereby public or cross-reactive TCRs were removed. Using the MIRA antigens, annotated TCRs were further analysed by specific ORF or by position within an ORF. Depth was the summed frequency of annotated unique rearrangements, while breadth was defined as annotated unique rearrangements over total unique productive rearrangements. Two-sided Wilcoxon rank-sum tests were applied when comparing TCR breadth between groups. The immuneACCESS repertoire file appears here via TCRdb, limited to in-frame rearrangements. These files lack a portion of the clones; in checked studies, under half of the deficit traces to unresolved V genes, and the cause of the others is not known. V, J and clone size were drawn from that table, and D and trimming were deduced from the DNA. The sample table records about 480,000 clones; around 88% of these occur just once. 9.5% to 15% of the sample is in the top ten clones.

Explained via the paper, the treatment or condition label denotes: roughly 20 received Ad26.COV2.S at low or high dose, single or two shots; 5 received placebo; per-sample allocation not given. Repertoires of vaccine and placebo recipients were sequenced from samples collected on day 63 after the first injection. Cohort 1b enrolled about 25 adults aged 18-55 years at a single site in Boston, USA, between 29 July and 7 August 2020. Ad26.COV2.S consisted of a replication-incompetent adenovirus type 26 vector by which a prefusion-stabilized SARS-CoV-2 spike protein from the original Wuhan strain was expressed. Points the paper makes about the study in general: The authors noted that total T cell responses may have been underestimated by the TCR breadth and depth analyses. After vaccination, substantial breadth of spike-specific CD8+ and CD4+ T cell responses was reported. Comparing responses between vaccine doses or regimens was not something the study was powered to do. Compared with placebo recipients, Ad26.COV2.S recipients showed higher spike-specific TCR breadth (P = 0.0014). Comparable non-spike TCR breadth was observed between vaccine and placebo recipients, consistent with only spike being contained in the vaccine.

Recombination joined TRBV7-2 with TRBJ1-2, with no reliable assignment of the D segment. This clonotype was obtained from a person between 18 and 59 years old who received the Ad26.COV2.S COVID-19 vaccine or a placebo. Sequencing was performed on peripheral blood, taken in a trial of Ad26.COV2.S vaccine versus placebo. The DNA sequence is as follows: TGTGCCAGCAGCCCCCTTCGGGGAGGCTATGGCTACACCTTC. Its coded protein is CASSPLRGGYGYTF.